This TCR beta chain was recorded in a study of cytomegalovirus exposure and HLA in healthy donors (dated by TCRdb to the late 2010s). As for the study more broadly: In an earlier analysis of several hundred of the donors, 250 to 350 Gb of sequence data and 95 million to 130 million unique TCR beta sequences from roughly 200 million T cells were reported. An early release covering roughly 640 HLA-typed donors comprised about 300 gigabases of sequencing data and approximately 80 million unique TCR sequences. The study aimed to test whether cataloging public T cell receptors could reveal signatures of past pathogen exposure. The number of typed donors differed by locus: 629-630 for A, B, C, DRB1 and DQB1; 522 for DQA1; 606 for DPA1; and some 450 for DPB1. A later genetic analysis used genome-wide SNP genotypes for about 60% of the roughly 700 donors, treating that subset as a discovery cohort. Across approximately 400 genotyped donors of the cohort, an average of roughly 250,000 unique TCR beta nucleotide sequences per donor were sequenced, and 15% to 20% of those sequences were non-productive. To predict cytomegalovirus infection status, the study brought together high-throughput TCR immunosequencing, statistical association of individual TCRs with disease status, and machine learning. An earlier analysis of 587 of the donors used high-throughput TCR beta sequencing to judge whether each TCR beta V gene segment behaved as functional or pseudogenic. The genetic ancestry cluster associated with self-reported Caucasian donors included 65% to 90% of the roughly 400 genotyped donors. Rather than drawing on any new phenotypic data, the later analysis identified candidate immune exposures from TCR beta sequences and the way those sequences occurred across donors. A later analysis re-analyzed previously published TCR beta repertoires from 666 donors and added high-resolution HLA genotyping to study TCR occurrence patterns. All discovery cohort repertoires had been generated on a single sequencing platform. The study used immunosequencing to profile the T cell repertoires of approximately 650 subjects and linked those repertoires to cytomegalovirus serostatus. Besides the first cohort of 550 to 750 subjects, a separate validation cohort made up of over 95 different subjects was used. HLA typing covered class I and class II loci at four-digit resolution. Donor age, sex, ethnicity and CMV serostatus were collected together with the repertoire data. Four to six DR-DQ haplotypes were handled as single units for association and clustering because linkage in the cohort was strong.

The cohort consisted of some 670 healthy bone marrow donors. At the time of sampling, all cohort members were nominally healthy, though unrecorded immune exposures were likely present. Of the 690 or so cohort members, about 290 had a positive CMV serostatus and approximately 370 had a negative one, while no CMV serostatus was recorded for the donor. A peripheral blood sample was collected from each donor, and TCR beta sequencing was performed on peripheral blood mononuclear cells. Genomic DNA was extracted from the blood cell samples with the Qiagen DNeasy Blood Extraction Kit. Inclusive of the bounding cysteine and phenylalanine, the CDR3 is 17 residues long. Of the read, only the CDR3 DNA is kept; its 51 bases are in frame from base 1. Relative to germline, V is 2 bases shorter and J is 9 bases shorter, with 23 bases between their ends. CDR1 and CDR2 were assigned from the germline V gene as MNHNS and SASEGT.

Broader findings and caveats from the paper: Presence/absence analyses assumed roughly uniform sequencing depth across donors, an assumption that may not hold. When HLA alleles, especially DR and DQ, strongly co-occurred, attributing TCR associations to individual alleles was difficult. The classifier was reported to diagnose cytomegalovirus status with high specificity and sensitivity in both the original cohort and the validation cohort. Only TCR beta chains were sequenced in this cohort, and the absence of alpha or paired-chain data limited detectable features. A later analysis reported that several top co-occurrence clusters appeared linked to parvovirus B19, influenza, CMV and Epstein-Barr virus. An earlier analysis of some 560 of the donors showed that most TCR beta V segments appeared in productive rearrangements either about 90% or about 30% of the time, which broadly matched IMGT annotations. The study listed 150 to 200 TCR beta chains as associated with cytomegalovirus. Because the 87-base-pair reads could not distinguish some IMGT-functional V segments, including TRBV6-2 and TRBV6-3, those segments were excluded. The sequencing pipeline was judged likely to have produced a cluster of highly shared sequence variants as a technical artifact. In a later genetic analysis, a missense DCLRE1C variant was associated with V-gene and J-gene trimming of TCR beta chains, and the association was replicated in an independent cohort. Because HLA typing was missing for some donors at each locus, association tests included only the typed subset. A few of the identified cytomegalovirus-associated TCR beta chains were confirmed in vitro to be specific for cytomegalovirus antigens. Correlated functional status among segregating V segments might be attributable to linkage disequilibrium, but an unknown experimental factor could not be ruled out. A further reported finding was that TCR beta sequences accurately predicted the HLA-A and HLA-B alleles for most subjects in the first cohort. The only immune exposure information available for the cohort was CMV serostatus. A later analysis found that HLA-associated TCR beta chains were more clonally expanded and had lower generation probabilities than equally common non-associated chains. Because counts were too low, roughly 17 rarely observed V segments, including chromosome 9 orphons, were left out of the earlier analysis of roughly 600 of the donors. According to the authors, the approach could potentially be generalized to other disease states and immunological phenotypes. Most TCR sequences were seen in very few donors, while some public TCRs were found in many individuals. In a later analysis, more than 15,000 TCR beta sequences were associated with specific HLA alleles at a false discovery rate of 0.05. According to a later analysis, TCR association rates differed among HLA loci, with DRB1 alleles showing the most associated TCRs and HLA-C alleles showing the fewest. In a later genetic analysis, fewer N-insertions in productive TCRs were reported among donors in an Asian-associated ancestry cluster than the approximately 630-donor mean. A later analysis found that most CMV-associated TCR beta chains appeared HLA-restricted, with HLA associations seemingly driven largely by CMV exposure.

Receptor amplification or capture employed the immunoSEQ multiplex PCR assay. For the multiplex PCR, a mixture combining 60 forward primers for TCR Vbeta segments and 13 reverse primers for TCR Jbeta segments was used. Amplification of the CDR3 region of rearranged TCR beta genes was performed with a multiplex PCR assay on genomic DNA. On the Illumina HiSeq System, the amplified TCR beta libraries were sequenced as 87-base-pair reads. The published analysis was carried out like this. A later analysis tallied 70 million to 100 million unique TCR beta chains across the 650 to 750 repertoires, and some 12 million of those chains were shared by two or more donors. A nearest-neighbor algorithm error-corrected the raw reads and collapsed the reads into unique sequences, merging closely related sequences to remove PCR and sequencing errors. V, D and J gene segments were assigned by aligning CDR3 sequences to IMGT reference sequences. Each retained sequence needed at least a six-nucleotide match to both a V gene segment and a J gene segment. Rearrangements were called productive when the CDR3 lacked stop codons and stayed in frame with V and J; all others were non-productive. Following IMGT convention, CDR3 was defined as the stretch from the second conserved V-encoded cysteine to the conserved J-encoded phenylalanine. The earlier analysis of 500 to 750 of the donors excluded any sequence lacking an unambiguous match to a single V gene segment. In an earlier analysis of 450 to 750 of the donors, a V segment was called functional when productive rearrangements were above 56.7%, and segregating when the standard deviation between donors exceeded 5%. To diagnose cytomegalovirus status from the catalog of TCR beta chain sequences, a statistical classification framework was built. A later analysis assigned V and J genes by comparing TCR nucleotide sequences with IMGT/GENE-DB human TR gene sequences. The TCRdist pipeline was used in a later analysis to assign CDR3 sequences and most-parsimonious VDJ recombination scenarios. In a later analysis, every TCR beta chain was defined by the combination of its CDR3 amino acid sequence and its V-gene family, and reads without a unique V-gene family were dropped. A later analysis removed several hundred highly shared, low-generation-probability nucleotide sequences to deal with suspected cross-contamination and a sequencing artifact. In a later analysis, a clonal expansion index for each public chain was calculated from normalized within-repertoire ranks of inferred template counts. Generation probabilities in a later analysis came from a VDJ recombination model fitted to out-of-frame rearrangements, and those results were checked against IGoR. Hypergeometric tests were used in a later analysis to score TCR-TCR, TCR-HLA and TCR-CMV co-occurrence, with a repertoire-size bias correction applied to the TCR pairs. False discovery rates were estimated in a later analysis by permuting HLA or CMV assignments 20 times. In a later analysis, co-occurring TCRs were grouped using DBSCAN, and TCRdist sequence similarity was added for clustering within HLA-allele-positive subsets. For co-occurrence clustering, repertoires with fewer than 30,000 or more than 120,000 public chains were excluded, along with 4 to 6 repertoires with anomalous nucleotide sharing. Drawn from immuneACCESS, this table holds only the in-frame rearrangements with V and J called that TCRdb kept. Clones are partly lost; checked studies trace under half to an unresolved V gene and leave the rest unexplained. That table is the source of V, J and clone size, and D and trimming were worked out from the DNA. This sample lists more than 90,000 clones; roughly 76% were detected once. Jointly, the top ten make up approximately 8.4% of the sample.

This clone was detected only once. It has no known antigen specificity. No base quality information exists; no much larger clone differs at one position. This TCR derives from a human donor in good health. The chain was built from TRBV6-1 and TRBJ1-5; TRBD1 might be the D gene, on 6 matching bases. Sequencing used PBMCs. CDR3 sequence: CASSEREGGPGILPQHF. The DNA sequence is as follows: TGTGCCAGCAGTGAAAGGGAGGGGGGACCTGGAATCTTGCCCCAGCATTTT.